A single sample is the source of the 8 T cell receptor beta chains below, sequenced in a study of tumor and adjacent non-tumor tissue in lung cancer. The library came from three nested PCR rounds adapted from ARM-PCR protocols. Using its own MiXCR run on the multiplex PCR reads, TCRdb lists one record per CDR3 protein. Counted here are some 100,000 distinct CDR3 sequences, 75% occurring once; the ten biggest clones make up under 45%. This sample's RNA came from whole unsorted tissue. Sequencing input: lung tumor tissue. The receptors come from a woman between 55 and 75 years old with non-small cell lung cancer.

A word on this clonotype: Germline is not matched at one junction end, which may reflect a read error. The chain joins TRBV30 to TRBJ2-5; tentative D call: TRBD2 (6 bases). CDR1 and CDR2 (germline): GTSNPN, SVGIG (reference sequence). CDR3 length: 13 residues. This CDR3 reads CAWTTGARETQYF. In DNA, the CDR3 is TGCGCCTGGACTACGGGAGCAAGGGAGACCCAGTACTTC.

In regard to this clonotype: Likely a read error: the CDR3 ends without its conserved phenylalanine or tryptophan. The chain carries TRBV11-3 and TRBJ1-1, with no clear D. The germline V gene encodes CDR1 SGHNT and CDR2 YENEEA. This CDR3 has 15 residues. CDR3: CPSSLDSGRGTEAFY. CDR3 sequence (DNA): TGTCCCAGTAGCTTAGATTCGGGGAGAGGCACTGAAGCTTTCTAT.

This clonotype was picked up one time. V usage is TRBV10-3 and J usage is TRBJ1-1; D not resolved. Trimming left V 4 bases short and J 4 bases short, with 16 bases between. Looked up from germline, CDR1 is ENHRY and CDR2 is SYGVKD. The CDR3 has 15 amino acids. Written as DNA, the CDR3 is TGTGCCATCAGTGCAGAAGATAGGCGATTCACTGAAGCTTTCTTT. Its protein is CAISAEDRRFTEAFF.

This clonotype was seen a few times. The J gene is TRBJ1-5, the V gene TRBV7-8; TRBD1 matches 7 bases. V trimming: 1 base; J trimming: 4 bases; junction bases outside the gene matches: 13. Per the germline V gene, CDR1 is SGHVS and CDR2 is FQNEAQ. The CDR3 is made up of 18 amino acids. In DNA form, the CDR3 reads TGTGCCAGCAGCTTAGGCCAAACTGGGACAGCAGGGAATCAGCCCCAGCATTTT. This encodes CASSLGQTGTAGNQPQHF.

Comments on this clonotype: Being one base from a much bigger clone, this may be a read error. The chain recombines TRBV29-1 with TRBJ2-3; D is possibly TRBD1 or TRBD2 (5 bases each). The CDR3 has 15 residues. Germline V lookup: CDR1 SQVTM, CDR2 ANQGSEA. V lost 5 bases to trimming and J lost 4 bases, with 19 bases between them. The CDR3: CSVMGLARSPDTQYF. CDR3 coding DNA: TGCAGCGTTATGGGGCTAGCTAGGAGCCCAGATACGCAGTATTTT.

Of note for this clonotype: One junction end disagrees with the germline gene, perhaps due to a read error. This rearrangement joins TRBV20-1 to TRBJ2-2; D remains unclear. The CDR3 is 12 amino acids. The germline V gene has CDR1 DFQATT and CDR2 SNEGSKA (reference sequence). CDR3 loop: CTANVQTGELFF. For the CDR3, the DNA is TGCACTGCTAACGTACAGACCGGGGAGCTGTTTTTT.

On this clonotype: The junction departs from the called germline gene at one end, perhaps through a read error. This chain uses TRBV6-5 with TRBJ1-3, with TRBD1 as a possible D gene (5 bases). Looked up from germline, CDR1 is MNHEY and CDR2 is SVGAGI. The CDR3 loop spans 15 amino acids. The CDR3 DNA follows: TGTGCCAGCAGTGATAAGGGGCACTCTGGAAACATCATATATTTT. The encoded protein is CASSDKGHSGNIIYF.

Worth noting for this clonotype: This may arise from a read error, as a much more abundant clone is one base away. The chain recombines TRBV20-1 with TRBJ2-4; D remains unclear. Germline CDR1 and CDR2: DFQATT and SNEGSKA (reference sequence). The CDR3 totals 15 residues. In nucleotides, the CDR3 is TGCAGTGCTGAAGATGCGCAGTCCGGCAAAAACATTCAGAACTTC. This encodes CSAEDAQSGKNIQNF.